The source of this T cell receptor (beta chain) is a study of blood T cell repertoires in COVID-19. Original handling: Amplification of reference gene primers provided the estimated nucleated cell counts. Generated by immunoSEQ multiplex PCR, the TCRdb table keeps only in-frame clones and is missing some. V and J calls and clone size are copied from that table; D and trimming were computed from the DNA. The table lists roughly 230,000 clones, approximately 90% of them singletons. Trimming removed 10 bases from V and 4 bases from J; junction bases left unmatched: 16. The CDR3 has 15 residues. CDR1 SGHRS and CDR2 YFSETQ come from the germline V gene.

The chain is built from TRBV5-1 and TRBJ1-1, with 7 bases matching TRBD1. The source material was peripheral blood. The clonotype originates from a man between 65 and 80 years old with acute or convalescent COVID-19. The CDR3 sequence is CACSSTGQSFTEAFF. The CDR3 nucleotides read TGCGCCTGCTCCTCCACGGGACAGTCGTTCACTGAAGCTTTCTTT.